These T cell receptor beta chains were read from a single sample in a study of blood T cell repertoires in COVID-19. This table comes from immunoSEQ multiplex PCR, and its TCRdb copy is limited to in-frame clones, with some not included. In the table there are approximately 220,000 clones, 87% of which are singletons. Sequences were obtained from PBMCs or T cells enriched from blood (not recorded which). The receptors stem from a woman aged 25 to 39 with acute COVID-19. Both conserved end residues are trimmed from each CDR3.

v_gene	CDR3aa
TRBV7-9	ASSGVRGYGYT
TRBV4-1	ASSQSTGTNTGELF
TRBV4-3	ASSQDTGGVTEAF
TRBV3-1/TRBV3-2	ASSAQPTENTEAF
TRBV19	ASSPTATGYEKLF
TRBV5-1	ASSSGDLGYEQY
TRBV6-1	ASSEGQGTDTQY
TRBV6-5	ASSYSIYPGNYGYT
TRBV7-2	ASSFRGKYAGELF
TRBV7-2	ASSLRQHSYGYT
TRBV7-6	ASSLVAGGLAF
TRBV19	ASRKQNQPQH
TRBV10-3	AISEPGTGGNTIY
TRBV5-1	ASSFSTGLNTEAF
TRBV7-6	ASSLNAGSYNEQF
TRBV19	ASSIIGNTIY
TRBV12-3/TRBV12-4	ASSLEANYGYT